The clone carrying this T cell receptor beta chain was observed a single time. As processed by the authors: The authors estimated nucleated cell counts from reference gene primer amplification. Sequenced by immunoSEQ multiplex PCR; TCRdb stores in-frame clones only, minus some. The V and J calls and clone size come from that table; D and trimming were worked out from the DNA. This table holds 110,000 to 150,000 clones, approximately 79% found once. This entry belongs to a study of blood T cell repertoires in COVID-19. Germline V gene lookup returns CDR1 SQVTM and CDR2 ANQGSEA. The CDR3 spans 13 residues. V lost 7 bases to trimming and J lost 2 bases, with 13 bases between them.

J is TRBJ2-3 and V is TRBV29-1; D is ambiguous. Sequenced material: peripheral blood. The clonotype comes from a man aged 50-60 years with active or convalescent COVID-19. The DNA of the CDR3 is TGCAGCGCCCAACAGCAGTCCACAGATACGCAGTATTTT. It specifies CSAQQQSTDTQYF.